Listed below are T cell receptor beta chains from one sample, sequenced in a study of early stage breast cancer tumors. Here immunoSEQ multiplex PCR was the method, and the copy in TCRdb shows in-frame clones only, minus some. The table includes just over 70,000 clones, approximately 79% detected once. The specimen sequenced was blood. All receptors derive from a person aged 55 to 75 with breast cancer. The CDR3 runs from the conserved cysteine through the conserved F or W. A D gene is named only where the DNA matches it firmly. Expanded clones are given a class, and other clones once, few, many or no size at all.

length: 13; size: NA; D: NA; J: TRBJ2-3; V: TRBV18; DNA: TGTGCCAGCTCACCGTCCGGCACAGATACGCAGTATTTT; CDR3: CASSPSGTDTQYF
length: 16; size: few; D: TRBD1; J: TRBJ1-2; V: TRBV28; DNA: TGTGCCAGCAGTTTGGTCCCGGGACAGGGGACCTATGGCTACACCTTC; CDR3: CASSLVPGQGTYGYTF
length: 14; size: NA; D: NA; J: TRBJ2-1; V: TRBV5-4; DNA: TGTGCCAGCAGCTCCCAGGGAACCTACAATGAGCAGTTCTTC; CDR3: CASSSQGTYNEQFF
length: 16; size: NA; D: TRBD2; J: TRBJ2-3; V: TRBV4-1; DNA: TGCGCCAGCAGCCAGGAAGCGGGGGGGCTAGTAGATACGCAGTATTTT; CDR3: CASSQEAGGLVDTQYF
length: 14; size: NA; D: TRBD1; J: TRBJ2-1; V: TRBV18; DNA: TGTGCCAGCTCACCCGGGACAGTTAACAATGAGCAGTTCTTC; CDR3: CASSPGTVNNEQFF
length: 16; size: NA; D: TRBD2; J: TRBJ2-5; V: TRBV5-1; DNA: TGCGCCAGCAGCCCGGGACTAGCGGGAGGTAGAGAGACCCAGTACTTC; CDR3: CASSPGLAGGRETQYF
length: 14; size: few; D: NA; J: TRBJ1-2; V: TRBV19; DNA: TGTGCCAGTAGTATAATCTATGGACTCAATGGCTACACCTTC; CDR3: CASSIIYGLNGYTF
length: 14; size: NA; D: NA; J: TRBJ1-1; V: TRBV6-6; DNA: TGTGCCAGCACTAGAAACAGGGAAAGCACTGAAGCTTTCTTT; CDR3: CASTRNRESTEAFF
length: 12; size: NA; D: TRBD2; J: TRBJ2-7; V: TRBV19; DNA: TGTGCCTCCGGCCCGGGGGGATTTGAGCAGTACTTC; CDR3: CASGPGGFEQYF
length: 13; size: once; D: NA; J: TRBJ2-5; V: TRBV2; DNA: TGTGCCAGCAAGGGATACAGGGAGGAGACCCAGTACTTC; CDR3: CASKGYREETQYF
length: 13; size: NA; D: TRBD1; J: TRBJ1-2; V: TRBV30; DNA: TGTGCCTGGAGTGTAACAGGGGCCTATGGCTACACCTTC; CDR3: CAWSVTGAYGYTF
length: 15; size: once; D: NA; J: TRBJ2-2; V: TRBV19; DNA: TGTGCCAGCAAGGCCGGGCTGAGTAGTACCGGGGAGCTGTTTTTT; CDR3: CASKAGLSSTGELFF
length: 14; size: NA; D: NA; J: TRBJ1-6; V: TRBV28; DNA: TGTGCCAGCCGGGGGGGGGCGCGGAATTCACCCCTCCACTTT; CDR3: CASRGGARNSPLHF
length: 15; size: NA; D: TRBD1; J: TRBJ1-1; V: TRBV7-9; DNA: TGTGCCAGTCAAACTTTGACAGGGACGGAAACTGAAGCTTTCTTT; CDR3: CASQTLTGTETEAFF
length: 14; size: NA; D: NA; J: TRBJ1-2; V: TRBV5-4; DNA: TGTGCCAGCAGCTTGGCCGCAGGGGAGTCTGGCTACACCTTC; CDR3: CASSLAAGESGYTF
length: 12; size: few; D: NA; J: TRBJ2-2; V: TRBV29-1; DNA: TGCAGCGTTGGGGGGCGGACCGGGGAGCTGTTTTTT; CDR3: CSVGGRTGELFF
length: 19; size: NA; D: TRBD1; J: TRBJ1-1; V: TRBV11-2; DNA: TGTGCCAGCAGCGCCTTTTGGCAGGGGGTACGATTGGTGAACACTGAAGCTTTCTTT; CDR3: CASSAFWQGVRLVNTEAFF
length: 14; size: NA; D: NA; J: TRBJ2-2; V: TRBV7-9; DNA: TGTGCCAGCAGCCAGGGACAGAACACCGGGGAGCTGTTTTTT; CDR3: CASSQGQNTGELFF
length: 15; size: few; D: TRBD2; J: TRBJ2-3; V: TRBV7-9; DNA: TGTGCCAGCAGCTTATGGCGGGAGGGGACAGATACGCAGTATTTT; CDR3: CASSLWREGTDTQYF
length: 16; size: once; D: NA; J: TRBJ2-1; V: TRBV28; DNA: TGTGCCAGCAGTTTGGTCGAAAAGCGGTTCTACAATGAGCAGTTCTTC; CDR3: CASSLVEKRFYNEQFF
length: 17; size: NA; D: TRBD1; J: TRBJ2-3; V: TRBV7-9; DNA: TGTGCCAGCAGCCGCGGTTCGGACAGGTTCTACGCGGATACGCAGTATTTT; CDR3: CASSRGSDRFYADTQYF
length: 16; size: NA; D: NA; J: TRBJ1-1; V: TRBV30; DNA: TGTGCCTGGAGTGTACCCAGCTTGGTAAGGGTCACTGAAGCTTTCTTT; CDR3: CAWSVPSLVRVTEAFF
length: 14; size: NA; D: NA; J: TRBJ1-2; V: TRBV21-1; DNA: TGTGCCAGCAGCAAAGGTGACAGAATGCATGGCTACACCTTC; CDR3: CASSKGDRMHGYTF
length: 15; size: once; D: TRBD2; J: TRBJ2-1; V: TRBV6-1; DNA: TGTGCCAGCAGTGAACGGCTAGCGGGAGGTAATGAGCAGTTCTTC; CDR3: CASSERLAGGNEQFF
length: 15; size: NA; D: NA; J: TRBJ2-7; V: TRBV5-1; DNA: TGCGCCAGCTCTGACCCCGGGACACCCACCTTTGGGCAGTACTTC; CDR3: CASSDPGTPTFGQYF
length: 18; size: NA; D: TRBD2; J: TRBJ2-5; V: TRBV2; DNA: TGTGCCAGCAGAGCCGGGACTAGCGGGGGCAAGAGCCTCGAGACCCAGTACTTC; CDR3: CASRAGTSGGKSLETQYF
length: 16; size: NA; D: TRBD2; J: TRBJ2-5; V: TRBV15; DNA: TGTGCCACCAGCAGAGGGACTAGCGGGAGTGGAGAGACCCAGTACTTC; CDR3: CATSRGTSGSGETQYF
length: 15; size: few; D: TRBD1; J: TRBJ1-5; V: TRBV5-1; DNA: TGCGCCAGCAGCTTGGGACAGGGTCGCAATCAGCCCCAGCATTTT; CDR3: CASSLGQGRNQPQHF
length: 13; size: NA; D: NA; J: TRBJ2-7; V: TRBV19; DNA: TGTGCCAGTAGTATAGCCGGGTCCCACGAGCAGTACTTC; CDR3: CASSIAGSHEQYF
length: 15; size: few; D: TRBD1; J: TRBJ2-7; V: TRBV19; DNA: TGTGCCAGTAGCCTACAGGGGCGTACCTCCTACGAGCAGTACTTC; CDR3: CASSLQGRTSYEQYF
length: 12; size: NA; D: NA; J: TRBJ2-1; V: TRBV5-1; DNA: TGCGCCAGCAGCTTGGATCGGCATGAGCAGTTCTTC; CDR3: CASSLDRHEQFF
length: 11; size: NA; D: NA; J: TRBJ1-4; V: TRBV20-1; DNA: TGCAGTGCCCCCGATCTCGAAAAACTGTTTTTT; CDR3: CSAPDLEKLFF
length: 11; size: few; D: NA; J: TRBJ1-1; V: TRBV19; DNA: TGTGCCTCCCAAAGGGGAACTGAAGCTTTCTTT; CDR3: CASQRGTEAFF
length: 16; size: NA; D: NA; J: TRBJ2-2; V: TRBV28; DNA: TGTGCCAGCAGTTTATCGGGGGGCGCGAACACCGGGGAGCTGTTTTTT; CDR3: CASSLSGGANTGELFF
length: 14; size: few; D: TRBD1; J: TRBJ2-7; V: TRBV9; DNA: TGTGCCAGCAGCCCCTCGGACAGGGAATACGAGCAGTACTTC; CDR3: CASSPSDREYEQYF
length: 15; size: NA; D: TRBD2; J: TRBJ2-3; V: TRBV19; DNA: TGTGCCAGTAGTATGGGGACTAGCGGAGGAGATACGCAGTATTTT; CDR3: CASSMGTSGGDTQYF
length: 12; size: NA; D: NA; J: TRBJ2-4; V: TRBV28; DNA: TGTGCCAGCAGTTCAGTAAAGAACATTCAGTACTTC; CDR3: CASSSVKNIQYF
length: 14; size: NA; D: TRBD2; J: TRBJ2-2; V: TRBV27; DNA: TGTGCCAGCAGTTTATCGGGGGGGACCGGGGAGCTGTTTTTT; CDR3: CASSLSGGTGELFF
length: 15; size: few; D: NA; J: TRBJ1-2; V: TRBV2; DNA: TGTGCCAGCACACCCTCTCTGGGGAGGAACTATGGCTACACCTTC; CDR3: CASTPSLGRNYGYTF
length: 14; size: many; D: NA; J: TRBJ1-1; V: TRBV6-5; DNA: TGTGCCACCAAGAGGAGGAACCCAAACACTGAAGCTTTCTTT; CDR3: CATKRRNPNTEAFF
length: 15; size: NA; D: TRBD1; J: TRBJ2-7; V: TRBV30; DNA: TGTGCCTGGAGTGTACGAAGGACAGGGGGCGACGAGCAGTACTTC; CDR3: CAWSVRRTGGDEQYF
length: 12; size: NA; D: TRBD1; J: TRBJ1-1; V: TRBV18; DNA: TGTGCCAGCCAGGACAGGTACACTGAAGCTTTCTTT; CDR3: CASQDRYTEAFF
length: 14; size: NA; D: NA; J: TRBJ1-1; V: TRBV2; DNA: TGTGCCAGCAGTGAAGCTCGCATGAACACTGAAGCTTTCTTT; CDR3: CASSEARMNTEAFF
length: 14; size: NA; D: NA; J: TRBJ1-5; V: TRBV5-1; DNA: TGCGCCAGCAGCTCCCGAGGGGGAAAGGAGCCCCAGCATTTT; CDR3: CASSSRGGKEPQHF
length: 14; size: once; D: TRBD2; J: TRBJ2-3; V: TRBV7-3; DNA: TGTGCCAGCAGCCCCGGGACTAGCGGAGATACGCAGTATTTT; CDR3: CASSPGTSGDTQYF
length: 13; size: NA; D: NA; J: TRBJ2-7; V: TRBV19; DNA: TGTGCCAGTAGTAAGGTAGCGCCGCTGGAGCAGTACTTC; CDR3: CASSKVAPLEQYF
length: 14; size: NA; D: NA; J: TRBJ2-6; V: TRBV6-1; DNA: TGTGCCAGCAGTCTGACGGAAAGGGCCAACGTCCTGACTTTC; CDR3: CASSLTERANVLTF
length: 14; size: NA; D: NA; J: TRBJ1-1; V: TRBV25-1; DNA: TGTGCCAGCAGTGAGGCTCCCCTGGGGACTGAAGCTTTCTTT; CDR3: CASSEAPLGTEAFF
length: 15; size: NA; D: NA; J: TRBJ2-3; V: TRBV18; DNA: TGTGCCAGCTCACAGCCGGGTGGGGAGAAAGATACGCAGTATTTT; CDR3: CASSQPGGEKDTQYF
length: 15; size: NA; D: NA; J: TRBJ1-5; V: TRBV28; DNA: TGTGCCAGCAGTTTATCAGGGGAGGGGAATCAGCCCCAGCATTTT; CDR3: CASSLSGEGNQPQHF
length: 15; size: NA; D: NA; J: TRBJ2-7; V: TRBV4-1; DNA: TGCGCCAGCAGCCAAGCTCTAGGGGGGTCTCGCGAGCAGTACTTC; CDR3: CASSQALGGSREQYF
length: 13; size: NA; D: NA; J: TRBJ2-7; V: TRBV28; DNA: TGTGCCAGCCGTCCCAGGGTAGCCTACGAGCAGTACTTC; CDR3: CASRPRVAYEQYF
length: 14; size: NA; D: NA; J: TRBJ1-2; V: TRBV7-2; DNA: TGTGCCAGCAGGAAGAGAGGACAGAACTATGGCTACACCTTC; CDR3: CASRKRGQNYGYTF
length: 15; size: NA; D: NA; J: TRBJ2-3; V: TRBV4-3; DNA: TGCGCCAGCAGCCAAGATTGGGGGGATCGAGATACGCAGTATTTT; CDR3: CASSQDWGDRDTQYF
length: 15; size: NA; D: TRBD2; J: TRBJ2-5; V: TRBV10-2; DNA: TGCGCCAGCAGTCCCAGCGGGGGGGCCGGAGAGACCCAGTACTTC; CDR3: CASSPSGGAGETQYF
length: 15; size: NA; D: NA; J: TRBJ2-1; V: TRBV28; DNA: TGTGCCAGCAGTTTAACCGGACTTAAGTACAATGAGCAGTTCTTC; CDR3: CASSLTGLKYNEQFF
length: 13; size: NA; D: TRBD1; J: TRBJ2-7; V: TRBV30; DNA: TGTGCCTGGTCCGGGACAGGGTGGTACGAGCAGTACTTC; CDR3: CAWSGTGWYEQYF